This T cell receptor (beta chain) stems from a study of vaccination and CD4 T cells after COVID-19. Background on the study: Post-vaccine sampling followed dose two by a median about 69 days (range 14 to 241).

Cultured CD4+ T-cell DNA underwent Oncomine TCR Beta short-read sequencing. Genomic DNA was isolated from CD4+ T cells that had been cultured. TCRdb analysed the PCR reads with MiXCR anew, one entry per CDR3 protein. The data hold 15,000 to 20,000 distinct CDR3 sequences, with roughly 31% observed a single time. The sample's treatment: approximately 10-day PBMC culture with coronavirus spike peptide pools or control peptides (ViraFEST assay). Researchers reported culturing 2 million to 2.5 million PBMCs per well with approximately 9.3 IU/ml IL-2 and 8 to 10 ug/ml peptide pools. In the case of this clonotype: The antigen is not known.

V was trimmed by 2 bases and J by 4 bases, leaving 12 bases between them. The length of the CDR3 is 14 residues. In germline, CDR1 is MNHEY, CDR2 SMNVEV (reference sequence). The chain combines TRBV27 with TRBJ2-7, with a possible D match to TRBD1 (5 bases). The sample comprised cultured CD4+ T cells from blood. This sequence originates from a human donor with COVID-19. CDR3 DNA: TGTGCCAGCAGTTTAAAGGGGATGGGGTACGAGCAGTACTTC. Translation: CASSLKGMGYEQYF.